This T cell receptor beta chain stems from a study of blood T cell repertoires in COVID-19. For the study at large: The origin of the acute and convalescent COVID-19 samples was the United States, Italy and Spain. The analysed material was cDNA or gDNA that came from T cells, B-cell-depleted T cells, or PBMCs.

This clone was observed a single time. The CDR3 runs to 13 residues. The germline V gene encodes CDR1 MNHEY and CDR2 SVGAGI. V trimming: 6 bases; J trimming: 1 base; junction bases outside the gene matches: 3. In the original analysis: How many nucleated cells were present was estimated from reference gene primer amplification. The method was immunoSEQ multiplex PCR; TCRdb's version includes in-frame clones alone and lacks a portion of them. That table furnishes V, J and clone size, whereas the DNA furnished D and trimming. The table records 340,000 or so clones, about four fifths of them present only once.

The rearrangement joins TRBV6-5 to TRBJ2-7; TRBD1 aligns across 7 bases. The source is a man in his thirties or forties with active or convalescent COVID-19. Sample: peripheral blood. As DNA, the CDR3 is TGTGCCAGCAGCAACAGGGGTTCCTACGAGCAGTACTTC. It translates to CASSNRGSYEQYF.